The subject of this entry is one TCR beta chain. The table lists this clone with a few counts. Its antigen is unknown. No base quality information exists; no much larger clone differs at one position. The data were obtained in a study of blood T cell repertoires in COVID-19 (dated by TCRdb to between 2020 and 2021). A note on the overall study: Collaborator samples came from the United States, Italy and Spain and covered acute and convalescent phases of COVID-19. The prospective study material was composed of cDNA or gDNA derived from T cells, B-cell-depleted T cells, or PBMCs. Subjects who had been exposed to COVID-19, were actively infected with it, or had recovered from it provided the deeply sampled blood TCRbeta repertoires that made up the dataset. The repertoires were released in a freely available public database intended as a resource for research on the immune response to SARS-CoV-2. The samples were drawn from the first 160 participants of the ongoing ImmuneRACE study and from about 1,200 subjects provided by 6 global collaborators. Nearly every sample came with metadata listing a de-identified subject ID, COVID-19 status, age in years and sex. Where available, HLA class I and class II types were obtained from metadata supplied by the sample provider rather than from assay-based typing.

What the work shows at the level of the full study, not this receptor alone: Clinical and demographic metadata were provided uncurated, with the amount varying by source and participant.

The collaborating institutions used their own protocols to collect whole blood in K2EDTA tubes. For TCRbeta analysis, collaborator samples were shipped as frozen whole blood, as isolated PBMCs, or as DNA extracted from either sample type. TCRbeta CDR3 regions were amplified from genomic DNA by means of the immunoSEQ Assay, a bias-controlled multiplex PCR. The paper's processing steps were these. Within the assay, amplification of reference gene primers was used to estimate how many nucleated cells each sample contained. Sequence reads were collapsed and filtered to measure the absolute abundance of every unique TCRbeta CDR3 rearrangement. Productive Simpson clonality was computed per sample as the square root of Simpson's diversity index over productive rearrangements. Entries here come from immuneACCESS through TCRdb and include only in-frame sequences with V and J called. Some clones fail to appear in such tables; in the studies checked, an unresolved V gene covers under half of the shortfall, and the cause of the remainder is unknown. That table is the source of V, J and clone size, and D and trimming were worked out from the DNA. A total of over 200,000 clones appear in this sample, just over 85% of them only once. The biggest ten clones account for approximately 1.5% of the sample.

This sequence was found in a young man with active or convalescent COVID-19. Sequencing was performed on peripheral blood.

The encoded CDR3 is CASSQERGHDGYTF. The sequenced DNA: TGTGCCAGCAGCCAAGAGCGGGGCCACGATGGCTACACCTTC. The chain joins TRBV3-1 (or the pseudogene TRBV3-2) to TRBJ1-2; possibly the D gene is TRBD1, per 5 matching bases. Inclusive of the bounding cysteine and phenylalanine, the CDR3 is 14 residues long. The sequence is cut down to CDR3 DNA, 42 bases in frame from base 1. CDR1 and CDR2, per the germline V gene (reference sequence), are LGHDT and YNNKEL. Relative to germline, V is 0 bases shorter and J is 6 bases shorter, with 11 bases between their ends.